This T cell receptor (beta chain) is from a study of T-cell reconstitution after alpha-beta-depleted transplantation in children. TCRbeta library preparation incorporated unique molecular identifiers. In TCRdb, the PCR reads were re-called with MiXCR into one record per CDR3 protein. The sample holds hundreds of thousands of distinct CDR3 sequences; 13% are singletons and the top ten take 0.79%. Broader study findings: Expanded graft clones, several hundred of them, were reportedly the source of alpha-beta T cells about two months after transplant. Day-60 TCRbeta diversity that was high in some patients was derived from surviving recipient T cells and thymic progenitors.

This CDR3 spans 17 amino acids. The trim removed 4 bases at V and 2 bases at J, leaving 11 bases unmatched. Germline-derived CDR1 and CDR2 are MNHEY and SMNVEV (reference sequence). With regard to this clonotype: The antigen is not known.

The TCR was taken from a girl aged 2-10 years with congenital amegakaryocytic thrombocytopenia, due to receive a stem cell transplant. V gene TRBV27 combines with J gene TRBJ2-3; 8 bases fit TRBD2. The sequencing used PBMCs, collected before TCRalphabeta/CD19-depleted stem cell transplant. This CDR3 reads CASSSKKAGAFTDTQYF. CDR3 sequence (DNA): TGTGCCAGCAGTTCAAAGAAAGCGGGAGCCTTCACAGATACGCAGTATTTT.